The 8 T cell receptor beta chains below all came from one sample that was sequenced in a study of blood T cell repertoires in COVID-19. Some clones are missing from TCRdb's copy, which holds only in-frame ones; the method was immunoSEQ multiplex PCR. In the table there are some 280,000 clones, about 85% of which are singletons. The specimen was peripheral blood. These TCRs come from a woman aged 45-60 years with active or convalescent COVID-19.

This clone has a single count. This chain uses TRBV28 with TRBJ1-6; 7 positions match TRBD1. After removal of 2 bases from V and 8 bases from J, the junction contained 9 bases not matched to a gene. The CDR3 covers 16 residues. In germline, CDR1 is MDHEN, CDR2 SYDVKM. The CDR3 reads CASSLGGQPNYSPLHF. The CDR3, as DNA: TGTGCCAGCAGTTTAGGGGGACAGCCGAATTATTCACCCCTCCACTTT.

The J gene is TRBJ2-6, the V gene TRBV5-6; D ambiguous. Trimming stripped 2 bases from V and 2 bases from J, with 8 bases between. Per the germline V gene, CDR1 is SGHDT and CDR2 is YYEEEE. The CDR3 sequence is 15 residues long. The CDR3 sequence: CASSFRAAGANVLTF. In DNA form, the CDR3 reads TGTGCCAGCAGCTTTCGAGCCGCTGGGGCCAACGTCCTGACTTTC.

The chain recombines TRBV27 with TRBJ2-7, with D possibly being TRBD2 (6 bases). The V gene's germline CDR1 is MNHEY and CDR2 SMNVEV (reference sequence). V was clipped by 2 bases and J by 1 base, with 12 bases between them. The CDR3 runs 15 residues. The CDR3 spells CASSLVGSGSYEQYF. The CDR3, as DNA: TGTGCCAGCAGTTTAGTAGGTAGCGGTTCCTACGAGCAGTACTTC.

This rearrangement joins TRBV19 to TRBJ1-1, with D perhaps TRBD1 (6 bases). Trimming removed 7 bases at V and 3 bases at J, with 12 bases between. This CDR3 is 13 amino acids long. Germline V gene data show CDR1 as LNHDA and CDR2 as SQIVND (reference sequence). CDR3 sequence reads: CASNPDSYTEAFF. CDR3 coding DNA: TGTGCCAGTAATCCGGACAGCTACACTGAAGCTTTCTTT.

Written as DNA, the CDR3 is TGTGCCAGCTCACCAGGGACAGGTGATCAGCCCCAGCATTTT. Protein: CASSPGTGDQPQHF. This sequence joins TRBV18 and TRBJ1-5, with 8 bases that match TRBD1. CDR1 KGHSH and CDR2 LQKENI come from the germline V gene. V trimming: 2 bases; J trimming: 5 bases; junction bases outside the gene matches: 2. The CDR3 is made up of 14 amino acids.

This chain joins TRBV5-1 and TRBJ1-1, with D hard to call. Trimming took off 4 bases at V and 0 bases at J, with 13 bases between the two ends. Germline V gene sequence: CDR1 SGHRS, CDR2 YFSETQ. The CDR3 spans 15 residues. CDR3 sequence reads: CASSPTLTMNTEAFF. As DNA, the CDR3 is TGCGCCAGCAGCCCGACCCTTACTATGAACACTGAAGCTTTCTTT.

CDR3 residues: CASSPPTGAGGYTF. DNA of the CDR3: TGTGCCAGCAGCCCTCCGACAGGGGCAGGGGGCTACACCTTC. This chain uses TRBV3-1 (or the pseudogene TRBV3-2) with TRBJ1-2; the match to TRBD1 covers 8 bases. This CDR3 contains 14 residues. J was trimmed by 8 bases and V by 4 bases; bases with no gene match: 9. Germline assignment: CDR1 LGHDT and CDR2 YNNKEL (reference sequence).

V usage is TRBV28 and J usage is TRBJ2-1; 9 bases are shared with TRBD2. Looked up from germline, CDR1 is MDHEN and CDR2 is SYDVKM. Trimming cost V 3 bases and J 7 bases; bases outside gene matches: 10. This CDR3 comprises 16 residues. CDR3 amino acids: CASSFYSRGRGNEQFF. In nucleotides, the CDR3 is TGTGCCAGCAGTTTCTATTCTCGCGGGAGGGGGAATGAGCAGTTCTTC.